This T cell receptor beta chain was sequenced in a study of T cell responses to AZD1222 COVID-19 vaccine. Study-level findings and limits: White British ancestry dominated among donors, who included more females, and clonal diversity was possibly underestimated.

Germline V gene lookup returns CDR1 SGDLS and CDR2 YYNGEE. Trimming pared 1 base from V and 1 base from J, leaving 8 bases between. The CDR3 totals 14 residues. Assay used: immunoSEQ multiplex PCR; TCRdb lists only in-frame clones, some missing. The sample yields tens of thousands of clones, approximately 86% seen once. On this clone itself: Its antigen remains unknown.

This chain uses TRBV9 with TRBJ2-5; D is undetermined. The receptor was derived from an adult in good health. The specimen was peripheral blood, collected on day 0 of AZD1222 vaccination. In DNA form, the CDR3 reads TGTGCCAGCAGCGTAAGAGGAGTCCAAGAGACCCAGTACTTC. It specifies CASSVRGVQETQYF.